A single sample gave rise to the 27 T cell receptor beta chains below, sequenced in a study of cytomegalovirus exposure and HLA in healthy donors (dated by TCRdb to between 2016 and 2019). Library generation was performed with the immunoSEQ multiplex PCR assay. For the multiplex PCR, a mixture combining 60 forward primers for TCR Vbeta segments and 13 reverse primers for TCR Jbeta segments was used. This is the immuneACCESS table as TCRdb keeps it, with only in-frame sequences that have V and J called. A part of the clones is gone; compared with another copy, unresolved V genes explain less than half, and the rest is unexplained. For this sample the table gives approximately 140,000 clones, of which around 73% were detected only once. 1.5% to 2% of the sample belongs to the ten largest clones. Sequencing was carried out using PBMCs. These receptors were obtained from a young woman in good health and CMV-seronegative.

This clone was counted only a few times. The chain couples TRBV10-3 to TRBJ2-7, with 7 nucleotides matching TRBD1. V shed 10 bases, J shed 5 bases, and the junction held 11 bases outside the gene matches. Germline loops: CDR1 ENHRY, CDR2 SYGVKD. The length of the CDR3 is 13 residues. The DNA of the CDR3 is TGTGCCACCGGAGACAGGGTCGCCGACGAGCAGTACTTC. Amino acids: CATGDRVADEQYF.

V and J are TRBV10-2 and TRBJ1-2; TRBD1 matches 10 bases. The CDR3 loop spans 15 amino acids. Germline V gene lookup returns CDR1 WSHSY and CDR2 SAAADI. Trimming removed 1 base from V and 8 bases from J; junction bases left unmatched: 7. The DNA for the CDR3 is TGCGCCAGCAGTGAGTTCGGACAGGGGGTATACGGCTACACCTTC. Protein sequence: CASSEFGQGVYGYTF.

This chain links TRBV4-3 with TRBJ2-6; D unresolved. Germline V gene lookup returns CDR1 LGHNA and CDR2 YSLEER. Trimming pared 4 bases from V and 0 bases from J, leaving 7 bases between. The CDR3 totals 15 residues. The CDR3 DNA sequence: TGCGCCAGCAGCCGAGGCCCCTCTGGGGCCAACGTCCTGACTTTC. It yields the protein CASSRGPSGANVLTF.

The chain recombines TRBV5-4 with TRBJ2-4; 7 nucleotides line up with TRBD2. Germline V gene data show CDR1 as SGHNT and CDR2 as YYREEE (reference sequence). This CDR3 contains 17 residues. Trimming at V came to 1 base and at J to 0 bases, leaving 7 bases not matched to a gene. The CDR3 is CASSLLSRGVAKNIQYF. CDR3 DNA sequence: TGTGCCAGCAGCTTGCTTTCTCGGGGGGTAGCCAAAAACATTCAGTACTTC.

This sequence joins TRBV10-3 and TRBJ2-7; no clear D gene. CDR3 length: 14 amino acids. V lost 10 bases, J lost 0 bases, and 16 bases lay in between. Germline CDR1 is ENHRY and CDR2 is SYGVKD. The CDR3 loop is CATSSTESSYEQYF. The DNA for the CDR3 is TGTGCCACCTCTTCAACGGAGAGCTCCTACGAGCAGTACTTC.

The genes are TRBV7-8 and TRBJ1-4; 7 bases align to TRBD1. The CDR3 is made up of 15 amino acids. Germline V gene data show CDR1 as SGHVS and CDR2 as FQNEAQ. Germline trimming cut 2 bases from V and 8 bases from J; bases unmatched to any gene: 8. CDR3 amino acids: CASSLYRDREEKLFF. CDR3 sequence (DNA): TGTGCCAGCAGCTTATACCGGGACAGAGAAGAAAAACTGTTTTTT.

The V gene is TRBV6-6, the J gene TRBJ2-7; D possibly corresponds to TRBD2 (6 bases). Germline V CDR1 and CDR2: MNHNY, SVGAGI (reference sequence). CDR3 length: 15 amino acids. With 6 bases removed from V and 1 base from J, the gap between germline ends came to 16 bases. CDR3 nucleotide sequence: TGTGCCAGCAGCCTAGGCGGGGACGGTTCCTACGAGCAGTACTTC. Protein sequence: CASSLGGDGSYEQYF.

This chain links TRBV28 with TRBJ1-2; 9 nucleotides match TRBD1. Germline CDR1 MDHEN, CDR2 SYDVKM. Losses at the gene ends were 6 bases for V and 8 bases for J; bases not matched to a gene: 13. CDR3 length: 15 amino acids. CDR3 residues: CASSLNRGPPKGYTF. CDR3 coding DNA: TGTGCCAGCAGCCTAAACAGGGGGCCCCCCAAGGGCTACACCTTC.

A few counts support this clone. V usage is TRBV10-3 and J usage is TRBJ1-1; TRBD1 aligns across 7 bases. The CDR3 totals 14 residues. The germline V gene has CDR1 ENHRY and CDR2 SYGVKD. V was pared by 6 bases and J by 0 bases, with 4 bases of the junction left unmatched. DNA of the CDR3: TGTGCCATCAGAGGGGACAGCATGAACACTGAAGCTTTCTTT. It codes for CAIRGDSMNTEAFF.

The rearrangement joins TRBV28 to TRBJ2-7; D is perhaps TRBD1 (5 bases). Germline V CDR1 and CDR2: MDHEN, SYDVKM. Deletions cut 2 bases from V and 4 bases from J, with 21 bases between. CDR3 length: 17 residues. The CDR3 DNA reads TGTGCCAGCAGTTTACGCCCCGCCAGGCCTAGGGGTTACGAGCAGTACTTC. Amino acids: CASSLRPARPRGYEQYF.

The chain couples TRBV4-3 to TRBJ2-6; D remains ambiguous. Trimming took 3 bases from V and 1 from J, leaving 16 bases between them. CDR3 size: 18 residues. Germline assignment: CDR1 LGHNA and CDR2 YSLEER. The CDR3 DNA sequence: TGCGCCAGCAGCCACAAACGCGTCGATTCTTCTGGGGCCAACGTCCTGACTTTC. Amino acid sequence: CASSHKRVDSSGANVLTF.

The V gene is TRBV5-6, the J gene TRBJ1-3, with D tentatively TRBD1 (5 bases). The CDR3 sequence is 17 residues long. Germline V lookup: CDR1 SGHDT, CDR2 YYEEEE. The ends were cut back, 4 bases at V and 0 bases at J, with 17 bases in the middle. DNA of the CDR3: TGTGCCAGCAGCCCTTTCCTGGGACTCCCCTCTGGAAACACCATATATTTT. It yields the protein CASSPFLGLPSGNTIYF.

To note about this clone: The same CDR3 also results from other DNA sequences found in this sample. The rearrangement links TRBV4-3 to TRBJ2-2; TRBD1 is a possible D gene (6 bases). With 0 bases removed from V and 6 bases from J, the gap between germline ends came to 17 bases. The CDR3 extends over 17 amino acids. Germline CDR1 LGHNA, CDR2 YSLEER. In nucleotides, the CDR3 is TGCGCCAGCAGCCAAGAATTTTCACAGGGTTCTGCCGGGGAGCTGTTTTTT. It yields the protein CASSQEFSQGSAGELFF.

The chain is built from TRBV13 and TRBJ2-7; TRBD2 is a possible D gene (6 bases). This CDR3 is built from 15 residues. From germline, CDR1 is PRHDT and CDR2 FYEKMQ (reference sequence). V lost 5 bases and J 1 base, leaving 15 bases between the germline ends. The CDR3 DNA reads TGTGCCAGCAGCCCCGAAGGAGGGGCTTCCTACGAGCAGTACTTC. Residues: CASSPEGGASYEQYF.

CDR3 in amino acids: CASSPLGAAQGDTQYF. The CDR3 bases are TGTGCCAGCAGCCCCTTGGGGGCGGCCCAGGGGGATACGCAGTATTTT. The chain carries TRBV7-8 and TRBJ2-3, with a possible D match to TRBD1 (6 bases). The CDR3 runs 16 residues. Trimming stripped 5 bases from V and 6 bases from J, with 21 bases between. Per the germline V gene, CDR1 is SGHVS and CDR2 is FQNEAQ.

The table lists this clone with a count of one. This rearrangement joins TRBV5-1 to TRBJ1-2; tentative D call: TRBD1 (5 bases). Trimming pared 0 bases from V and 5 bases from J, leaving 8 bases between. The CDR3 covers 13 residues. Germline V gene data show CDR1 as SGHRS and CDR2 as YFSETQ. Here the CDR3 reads CASSLASGYGYTF. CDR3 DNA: TGCGCCAGCAGCTTGGCTTCAGGGTATGGCTACACCTTC.

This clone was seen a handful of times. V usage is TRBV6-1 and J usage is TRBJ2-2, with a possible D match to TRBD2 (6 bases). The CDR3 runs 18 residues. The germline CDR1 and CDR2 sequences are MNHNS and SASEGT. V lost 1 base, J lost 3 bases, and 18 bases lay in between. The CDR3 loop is CASSEGGSGLADTGELFF. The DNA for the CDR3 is TGTGCCAGCAGTGAAGGGGGATCGGGACTGGCAGACACCGGGGAGCTGTTTTTT.

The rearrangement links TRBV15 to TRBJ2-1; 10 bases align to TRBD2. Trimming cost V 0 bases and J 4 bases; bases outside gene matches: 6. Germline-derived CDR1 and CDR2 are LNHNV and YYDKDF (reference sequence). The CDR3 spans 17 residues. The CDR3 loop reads CATSRDRTSGAYNEQFF. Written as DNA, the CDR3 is TGTGCCACCAGCAGAGACCGGACTAGCGGAGCTTACAATGAGCAGTTCTTC. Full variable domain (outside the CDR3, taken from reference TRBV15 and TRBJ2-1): DAMVIQNPRYQVTQFGKPVTLSCSQTLNHNVMYWYQQKSSQAPKLLFHYYDKDFNNEADTPDNFQSRRPNTSFCFLDIRSPGLGDTAMYLCATSRDRTSGAYNEQFFGPGTRLTVL.

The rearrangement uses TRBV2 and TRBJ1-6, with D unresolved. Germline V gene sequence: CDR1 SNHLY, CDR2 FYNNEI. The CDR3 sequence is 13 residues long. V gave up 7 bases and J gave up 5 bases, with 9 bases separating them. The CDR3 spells CASKQLDNSPLHF. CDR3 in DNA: TGTGCCAGCAAACAGCTTGATAATTCACCCCTCCACTTT.

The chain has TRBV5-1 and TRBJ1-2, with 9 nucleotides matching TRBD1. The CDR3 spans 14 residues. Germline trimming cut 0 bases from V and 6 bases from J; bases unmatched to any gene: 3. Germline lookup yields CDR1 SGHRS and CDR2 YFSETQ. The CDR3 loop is CASSLEGQGNGYTF. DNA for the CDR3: TGCGCCAGCAGCTTGGAGGGACAGGGAAATGGCTACACCTTC.

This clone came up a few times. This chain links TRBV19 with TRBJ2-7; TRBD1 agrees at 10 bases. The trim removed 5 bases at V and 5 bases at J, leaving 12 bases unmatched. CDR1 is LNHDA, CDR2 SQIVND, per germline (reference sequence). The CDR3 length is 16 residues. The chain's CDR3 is CASSPSPGQGQHEQYF. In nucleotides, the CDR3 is TGTGCCAGTAGTCCCTCTCCGGGACAGGGGCAACACGAGCAGTACTTC. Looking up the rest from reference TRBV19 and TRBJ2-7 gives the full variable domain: DGGITQSPKYLFRKEGQNVTLSCEQNLNHDAMYWYRQDPGQGLRLIYYSQIVNDFQKGDIAEGYSVSREKKESFPLTVTSAQKNPTAFYLCASSPSPGQGQHEQYFGPGTRLTVT.

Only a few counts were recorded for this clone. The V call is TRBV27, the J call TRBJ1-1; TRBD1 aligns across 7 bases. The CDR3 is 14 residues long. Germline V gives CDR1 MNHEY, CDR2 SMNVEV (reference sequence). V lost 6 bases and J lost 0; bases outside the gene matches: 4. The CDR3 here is CASRTTGLNTEAFF. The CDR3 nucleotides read TGTGCCAGCAGAACGACAGGGTTGAACACTGAAGCTTTCTTT.

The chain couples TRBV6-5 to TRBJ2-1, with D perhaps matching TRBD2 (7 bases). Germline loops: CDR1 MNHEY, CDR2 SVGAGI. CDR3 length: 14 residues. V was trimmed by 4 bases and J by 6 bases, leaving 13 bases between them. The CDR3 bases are TGTGCCAGCAGTTGGGGGGGGCGAGGCAATGAGCAGTTCTTC. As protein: CASSWGGRGNEQFF.

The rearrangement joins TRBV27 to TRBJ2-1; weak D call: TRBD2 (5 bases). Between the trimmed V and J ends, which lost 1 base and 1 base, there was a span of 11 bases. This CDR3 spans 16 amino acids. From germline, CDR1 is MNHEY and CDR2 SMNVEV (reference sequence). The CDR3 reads CASSLYEGSSYNEQFF. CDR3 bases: TGTGCCAGCAGTTTATACGAGGGATCGTCCTACAATGAGCAGTTCTTC.

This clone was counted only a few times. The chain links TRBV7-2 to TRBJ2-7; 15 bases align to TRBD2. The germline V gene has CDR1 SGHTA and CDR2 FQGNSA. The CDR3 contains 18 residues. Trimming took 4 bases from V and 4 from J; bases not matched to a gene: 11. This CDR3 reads CASSSRGLAGGSAYEQYF. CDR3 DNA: TGTGCCAGCAGCTCCAGGGGACTAGCGGGGGGCTCGGCTTACGAGCAGTACTTC.

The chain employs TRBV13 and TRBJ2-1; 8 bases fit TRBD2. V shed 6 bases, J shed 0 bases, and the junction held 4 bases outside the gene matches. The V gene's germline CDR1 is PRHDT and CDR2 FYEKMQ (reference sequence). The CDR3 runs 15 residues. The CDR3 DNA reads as TGTGCCAGCAGAAGGAGCGGGAGCTCCTACAATGAGCAGTTCTTC. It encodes CASRRSGSSYNEQFF.

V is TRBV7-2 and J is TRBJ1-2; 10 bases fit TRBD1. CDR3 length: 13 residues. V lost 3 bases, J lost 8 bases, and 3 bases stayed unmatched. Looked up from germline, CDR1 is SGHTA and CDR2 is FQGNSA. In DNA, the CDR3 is TGTGCCAGCAGCTTTGACAGGGGGCTGGGCTACACCTTC. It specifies CASSFDRGLGYTF.